The table lists the clone carrying this T cell receptor beta chain with a few counts. These data originate in a study of T-cell memory formation after mild COVID-19. This CDR3 is built from 16 residues. Losses at the gene ends were 0 bases for V and 6 bases for J; bases not matched to a gene: 7. Germline V CDR1 and CDR2: SGHRS, YFSETQ. MiXCR, applied by TCRdb to the 5' RACE reads, yields one record per CDR3 protein. The data show some 300,000 distinct CDR3 sequences, with 20% to 25% seen just once and roughly 21% held by the top ten. This receptor was identified in a man aged 18 to 29 who had mild COVID-19 (a few samples of this study predate the infection). Cell type and time point are not known. Sequenced input: PBMCs or a T cell subset sorted from them (not recorded which). The gene calls are TRBV5-1 and TRBJ2-3, with TRBD2 matching over 10 bases. CDR3 coding DNA: TGCGCCAGCAGCTTGGTCCTAGCGGGGGCCGGGGATACGCAGTATTTT. Amino acids: CASSLVLAGAGDTQYF. Together with reference TRBV5-1 and TRBJ2-3, the CDR3 gives the full variable domain: KAGVTQTPRYLIKTRGQQVTLSCSPISGHRSVSWYQQTPGQGLQFLFEYFSETQRNKGNFPGRFSGRQFSNSRSEMNVSTLELGDSALYLCASSLVLAGAGDTQYFGPGTRLTVL.